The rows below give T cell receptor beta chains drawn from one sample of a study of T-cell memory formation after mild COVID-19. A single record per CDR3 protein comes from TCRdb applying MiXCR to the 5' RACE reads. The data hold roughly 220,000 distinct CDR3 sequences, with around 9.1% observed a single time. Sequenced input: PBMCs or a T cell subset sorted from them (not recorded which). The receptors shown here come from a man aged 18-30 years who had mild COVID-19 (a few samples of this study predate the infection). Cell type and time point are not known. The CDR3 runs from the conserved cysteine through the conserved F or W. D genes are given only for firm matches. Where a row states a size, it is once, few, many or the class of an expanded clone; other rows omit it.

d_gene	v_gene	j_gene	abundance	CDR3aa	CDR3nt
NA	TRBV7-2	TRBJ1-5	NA	CASSIRGNQPQHF	TGTGCCAGCAGCATTCGGGGAAATCAGCCCCAGCATTTT
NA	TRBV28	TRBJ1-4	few	CASSNGATNEKLFF	TGTGCCAGCAGTAACGGCGCAACTAATGAAAAACTGTTTTTT
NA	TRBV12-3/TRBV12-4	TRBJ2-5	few	CASTDSRRETQYF	TGTGCCAGCACCGATAGCAGGCGAGAGACCCAGTACTTC
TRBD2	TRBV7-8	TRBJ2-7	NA	CDSSLRGGAGGSYEQYF	TGTGACAGCAGCTTAAGGGGCGGAGCGGGGGGGTCCTACGAGCAGTACTTC
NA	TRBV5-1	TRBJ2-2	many	CASSGVRGTGELFF	TGCGCCAGCTCCGGGGTTCGAGGCACCGGGGAGCTGTTTTTT
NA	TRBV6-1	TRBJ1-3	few	CASSRISDAALGGNTIYF	TGTGCCAGCAGCCGGATTAGTGACGCTGCTCTAGGAGGAAACACCATATATTTT
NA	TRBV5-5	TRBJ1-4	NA	CASSSYSEEKLFF	TGTGCCAGCAGCTCATACTCAGAGGAAAAACTGTTTTTT
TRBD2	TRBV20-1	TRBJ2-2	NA	CSALASGGNTGELFF	TGCAGTGCTCTTGCTAGCGGGGGGAACACCGGGGAGCTGTTTTTT
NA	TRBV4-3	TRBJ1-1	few	CASSQEWQGGLAFF	TGCGCCAGCAGCCAAGAGTGGCAGGGAGGATTGGCTTTCTTT
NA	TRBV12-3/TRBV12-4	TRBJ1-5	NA	CASSSHPQGISNQPQHF	TGTGCCAGCAGTTCCCACCCACAGGGTATCAGCAATCAGCCCCAGCATTTT
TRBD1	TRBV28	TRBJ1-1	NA	CASSSGQASTEAFF	TGTGCCAGCAGTTCTGGACAGGCAAGCACTGAAGCTTTCTTT
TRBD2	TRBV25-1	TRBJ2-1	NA	CASSPRVAGNSTYNEQFF	TGTGCCAGCAGTCCGAGGGTAGCGGGGAATTCAACCTACAATGAGCAGTTCTTC
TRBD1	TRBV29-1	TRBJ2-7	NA	CSVLGQGMSYEQYF	TGCAGCGTTCTGGGACAGGGGATGAGCTACGAGCAGTACTTC
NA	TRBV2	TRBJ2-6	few	CASDEGATAYGANVLTF	TGTGCCAGCGACGAGGGCGCTACAGCTTATGGGGCCAACGTCCTGACTTTC
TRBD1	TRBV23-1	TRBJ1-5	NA	CASSPNGNRGWSNQPQHF	TGCGCCAGCAGCCCCAATGGGAACAGGGGATGGAGCAATCAGCCCCAGCATTTT
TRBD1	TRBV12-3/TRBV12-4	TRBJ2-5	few	CASSVDRGHFRF	TGTGCCAGCAGTGTAGACAGGGGGCACTTCAGATTC
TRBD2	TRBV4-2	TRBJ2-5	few	CASSQDRAGVKETQYF	TGTGCCAGCAGCCAGGATCGAGCGGGGGTCAAAGAGACCCAGTACTTC
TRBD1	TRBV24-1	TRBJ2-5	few	CATSGWDSQETQYF	TGTGCCACCAGTGGTTGGGACAGTCAAGAGACCCAGTACTTC
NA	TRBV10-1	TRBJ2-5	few	CASSMGGSETQYF	TGCGCCAGCAGTATGGGGGGCAGCGAGACCCAGTACTTC
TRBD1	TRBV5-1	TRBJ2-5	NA	CASSLVGRGETQYF	TGCGCCAGCAGCTTGGTTGGCAGGGGGGAGACCCAGTACTTC
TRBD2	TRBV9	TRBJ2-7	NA	CASSLSSGGPPYEQYF	TGTGCCAGCAGCCTATCTAGCGGGGGCCCCCCCTACGAGCAGTACTTC
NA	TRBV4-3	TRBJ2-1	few	CASSPQTAYNEQFF	TGCGCCAGCAGCCCCCAGACGGCGTACAATGAGCAGTTCTTC
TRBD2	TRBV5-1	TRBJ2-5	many	CASSLAGGEETQYF	TGTGCCAGCAGCCTAGCGGGGGGAGAAGAGACCCAGTACTTC
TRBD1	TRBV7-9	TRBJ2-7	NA	CASSRRGQGKSYEQYF	TGTGCCAGCAGCCGAAGGGGACAGGGCAAATCCTACGAGCAGTACTTC
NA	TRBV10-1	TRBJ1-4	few	CASSSGAGGEKLFF	TGCGCCAGCAGCTCAGGCGCGGGCGGTGAAAAACTGTTTTTT
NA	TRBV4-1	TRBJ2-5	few	CASSQHGTSQETQYF	TGCGCCAGCAGCCAGCACGGGACCAGTCAAGAGACCCAGTACTTC
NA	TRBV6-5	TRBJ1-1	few	CASSYARRAKVFF	TGTGCCAGCAGTTACGCGAGAAGAGCGAAGGTTTTCTTT